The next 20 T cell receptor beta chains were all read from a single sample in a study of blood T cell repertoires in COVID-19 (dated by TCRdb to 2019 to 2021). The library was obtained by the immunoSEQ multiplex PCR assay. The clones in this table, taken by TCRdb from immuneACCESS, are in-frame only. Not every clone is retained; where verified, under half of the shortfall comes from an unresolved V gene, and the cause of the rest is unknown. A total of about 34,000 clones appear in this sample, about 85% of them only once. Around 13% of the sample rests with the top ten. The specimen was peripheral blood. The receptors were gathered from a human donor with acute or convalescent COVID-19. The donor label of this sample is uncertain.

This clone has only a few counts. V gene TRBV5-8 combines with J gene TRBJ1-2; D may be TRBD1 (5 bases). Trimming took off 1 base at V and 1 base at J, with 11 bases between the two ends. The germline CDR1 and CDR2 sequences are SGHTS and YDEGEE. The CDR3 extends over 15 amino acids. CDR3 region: CASSLFGASNYGYTF. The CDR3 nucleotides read TGTGCCAGCAGCTTGTTTGGGGCCAGTAACTATGGCTACACCTTC.

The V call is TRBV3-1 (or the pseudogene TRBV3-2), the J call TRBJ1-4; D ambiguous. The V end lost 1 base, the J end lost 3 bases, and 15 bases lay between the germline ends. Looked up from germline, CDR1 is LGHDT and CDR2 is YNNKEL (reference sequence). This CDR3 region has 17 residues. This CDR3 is CASSQAGPFAANEKLFF. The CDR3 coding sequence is TGTGCCAGCAGCCAAGCGGGTCCGTTTGCGGCTAATGAAAAACTGTTTTTT.

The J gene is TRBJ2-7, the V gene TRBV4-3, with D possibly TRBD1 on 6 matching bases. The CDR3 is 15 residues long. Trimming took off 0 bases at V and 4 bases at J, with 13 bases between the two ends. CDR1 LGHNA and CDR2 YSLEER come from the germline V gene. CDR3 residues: CASSQEWTEHYEQYF. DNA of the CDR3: TGCGCCAGCAGCCAAGAATGGACAGAACATTACGAGCAGTACTTC.

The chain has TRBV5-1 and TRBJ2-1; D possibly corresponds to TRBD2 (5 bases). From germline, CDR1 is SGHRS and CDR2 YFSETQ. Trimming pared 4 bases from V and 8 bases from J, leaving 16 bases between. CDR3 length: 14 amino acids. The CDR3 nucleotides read TGCGCCAGCAGCGCGCCAGAGTGGGGAGATGAGCAGTTCTTC. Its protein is CASSAPEWGDEQFF.

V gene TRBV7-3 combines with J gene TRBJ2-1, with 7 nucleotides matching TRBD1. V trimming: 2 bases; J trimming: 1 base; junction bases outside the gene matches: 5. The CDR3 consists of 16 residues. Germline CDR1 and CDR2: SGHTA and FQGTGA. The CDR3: CASSLSGGGSYNEQFF. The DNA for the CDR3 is TGTGCCAGCAGCTTATCAGGGGGTGGGTCCTACAATGAGCAGTTCTTC.

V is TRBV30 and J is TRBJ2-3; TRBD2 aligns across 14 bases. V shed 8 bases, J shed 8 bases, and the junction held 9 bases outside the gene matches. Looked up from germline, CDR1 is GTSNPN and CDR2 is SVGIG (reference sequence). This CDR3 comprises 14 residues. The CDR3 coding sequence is TGTGCCCTAGGGACTAGCGGGAGCAGAGCTACGCAGTATTTT. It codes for CALGTSGSRATQYF.

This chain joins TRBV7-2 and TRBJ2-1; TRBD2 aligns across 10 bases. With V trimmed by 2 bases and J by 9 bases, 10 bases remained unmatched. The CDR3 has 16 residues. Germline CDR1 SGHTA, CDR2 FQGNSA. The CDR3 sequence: CASSLFLPSGRGEQFF. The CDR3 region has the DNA TGTGCCAGCAGCTTATTCCTGCCTAGCGGGAGAGGTGAGCAGTTCTTC.

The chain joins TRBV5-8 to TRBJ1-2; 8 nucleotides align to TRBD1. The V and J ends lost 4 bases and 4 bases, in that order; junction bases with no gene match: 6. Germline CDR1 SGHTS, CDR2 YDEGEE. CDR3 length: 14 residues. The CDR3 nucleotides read TGTGCCAGCAGCACCGACAGGGGTTCCTATGGCTACACCTTC. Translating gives CASSTDRGSYGYTF.

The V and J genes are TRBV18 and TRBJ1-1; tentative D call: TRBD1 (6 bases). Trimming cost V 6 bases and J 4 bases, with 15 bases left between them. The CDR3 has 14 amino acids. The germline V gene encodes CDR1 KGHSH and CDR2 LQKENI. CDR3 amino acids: CASSFQGMTTEAFF. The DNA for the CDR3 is TGTGCCAGCTCCTTCCAGGGGATGACCACTGAAGCTTTCTTT.

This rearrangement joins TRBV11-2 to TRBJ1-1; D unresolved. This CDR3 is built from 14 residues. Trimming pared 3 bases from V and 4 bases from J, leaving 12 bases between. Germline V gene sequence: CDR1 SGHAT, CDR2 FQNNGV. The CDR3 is CASSFVGEGTEAFF. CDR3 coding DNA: TGTGCCAGCAGCTTTGTCGGGGAGGGCACTGAAGCTTTCTTT.

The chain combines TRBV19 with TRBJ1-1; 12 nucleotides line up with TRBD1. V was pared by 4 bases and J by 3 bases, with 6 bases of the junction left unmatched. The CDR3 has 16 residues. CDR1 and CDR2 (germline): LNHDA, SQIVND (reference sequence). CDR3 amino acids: CASSRGQGAWDTEAFF. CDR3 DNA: TGTGCCAGTAGTAGGGGACAGGGGGCCTGGGACACTGAAGCTTTCTTT.

CDR3 DNA sequence: TGTGCCAGCAGCCAGCTTCGGGGGTCTGGCGGCTACACCTTC. Protein sequence: CASSQLRGSGGYTF. V gene TRBV6-2 or TRBV6-3 combines with J gene TRBJ1-2; TRBD1 might be the D (5 bases). CDR1 is MNHEY, CDR2 SVGEGT, per germline. V was trimmed by 6 bases and J by 8 bases, leaving 19 bases between them. This CDR3 has 14 amino acids.

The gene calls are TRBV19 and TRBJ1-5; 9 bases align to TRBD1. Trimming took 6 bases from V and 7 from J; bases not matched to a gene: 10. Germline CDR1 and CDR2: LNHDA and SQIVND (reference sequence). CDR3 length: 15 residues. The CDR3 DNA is TGTGCCAGTAGCCGGGACAGGGTTCGTGGCCAGCCCCAGCATTTT. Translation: CASSRDRVRGQPQHF. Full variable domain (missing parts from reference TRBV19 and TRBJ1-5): DGGITQSPKYLFRKEGQNVTLSCEQNLNHDAMYWYRQDPGQGLRLIYYSQIVNDFQKGDIAEGYSVSREKKESFPLTVTSAQKNPTAFYLCASSRDRVRGQPQHFGDGTRLSIL.

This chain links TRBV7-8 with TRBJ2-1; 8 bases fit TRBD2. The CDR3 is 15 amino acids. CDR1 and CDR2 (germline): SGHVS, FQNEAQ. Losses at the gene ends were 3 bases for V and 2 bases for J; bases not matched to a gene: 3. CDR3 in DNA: TGTGCCAGCAGCTTGGACGGGGGGGCCTACAATGAGCAGTTCTTC. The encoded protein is CASSLDGGAYNEQFF.

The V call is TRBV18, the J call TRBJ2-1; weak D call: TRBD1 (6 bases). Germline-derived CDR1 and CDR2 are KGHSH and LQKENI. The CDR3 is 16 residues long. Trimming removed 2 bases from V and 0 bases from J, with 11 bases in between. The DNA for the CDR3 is TGTGCCAGCTCACCAGGGGGCCTGAGCTCCTACAATGAGCAGTTCTTC. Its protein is CASSPGGLSSYNEQFF.

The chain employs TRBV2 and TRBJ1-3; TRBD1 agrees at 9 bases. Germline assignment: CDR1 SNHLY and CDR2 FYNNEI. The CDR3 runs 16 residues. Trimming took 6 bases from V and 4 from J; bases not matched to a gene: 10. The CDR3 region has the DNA TGTGCCAGCAGCTTCCAACAGGGGGCTTCCGGAAACACCATATATTTT. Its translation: CASSFQQGASGNTIYF.

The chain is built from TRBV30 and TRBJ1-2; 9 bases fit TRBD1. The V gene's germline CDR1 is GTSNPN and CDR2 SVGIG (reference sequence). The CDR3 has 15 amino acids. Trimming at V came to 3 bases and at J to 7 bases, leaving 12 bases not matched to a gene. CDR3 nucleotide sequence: TGTGCCTGGAGCACGGGACAGGGAGCGGCTTCTGGCTACACCTTC. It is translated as CAWSTGQGAASGYTF. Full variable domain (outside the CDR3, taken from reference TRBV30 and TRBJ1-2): SQTIHQWPATLVQPVGSPLSLECTVEGTSNPNLYWYRQAAGRGLQLLFYSVGIGQISSEVPQNLSASRPQDRQFILSSKKLLLSDSGFYLCAWSTGQGAASGYTFGSGTRLTVV.

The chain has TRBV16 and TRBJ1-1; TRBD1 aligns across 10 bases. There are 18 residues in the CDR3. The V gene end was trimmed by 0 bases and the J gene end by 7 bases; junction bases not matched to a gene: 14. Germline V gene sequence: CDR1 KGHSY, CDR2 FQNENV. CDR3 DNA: TGTGCCAGCAGCCAATCCTCCCGACAGGGGGCGCATGGGGATGAAGCTTTCTTT. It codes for CASSQSSRQGAHGDEAFF. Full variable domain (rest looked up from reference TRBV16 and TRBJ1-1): GEEVAQTPKHLVRGEGQKAKLYCAPIKGHSYVFWYQQVLKNEFKFLISFQNENVFDETGMPKERFSAKCLPNSPCSLEIQATKLEDSAVYFCASSQSSRQGAHGDEAFFGQGTRLTVV.

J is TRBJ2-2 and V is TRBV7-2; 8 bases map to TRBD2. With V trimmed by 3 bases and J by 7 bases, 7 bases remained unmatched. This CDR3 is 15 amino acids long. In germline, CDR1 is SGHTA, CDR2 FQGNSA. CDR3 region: CASSFGGGSVGELFF. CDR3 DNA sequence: TGTGCCAGCAGCTTCGGCGGGGGGAGTGTCGGGGAGCTGTTTTTT.

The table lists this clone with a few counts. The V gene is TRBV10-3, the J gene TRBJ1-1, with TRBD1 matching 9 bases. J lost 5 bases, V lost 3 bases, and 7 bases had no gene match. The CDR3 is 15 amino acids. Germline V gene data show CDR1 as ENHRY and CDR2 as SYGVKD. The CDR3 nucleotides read TGTGCCATCAGTGAATACAGGGGGCGGGAGACTGAAGCTTTCTTT. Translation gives CAISEYRGRETEAFF.